This T cell receptor (beta chain) was sequenced during a study of shared clonotypes between healthy human individuals. Donors comprised only Caucasian adults living in Nashville, Tennessee. CD45RA+ naive and CD45RA-negative memory subsets were separated from CD4+ cells. Germline CDR1 is SGHRS and CDR2 is YFSETQ. Trimming took 4 bases from V and 5 from J, leaving 12 bases between them. The CDR3 totals 14 residues. TCRdb keeps only in-frame clones here, not all; method: immunoSEQ multiplex PCR. This sample has 2,100,000 or so clones, with approximately 94% found just once. About this clone: What it binds is unknown.

General observations from the study: A handful of donors showed sharing of approximately 5% of naive CD4 clonotypes. For sorted subsets, rarefaction showed incomplete sequencing despite large depth.

V is TRBV5-1 and J is TRBJ1-4; D is possibly TRBD1 (6 bases). The clonotype was recovered from a man younger than 30 in good health. Specimen: naive CD4+ T cells sorted from blood. This sample's subset: CD45RA+ positively selected. The CDR3 sequence: CASSPETGNEKLFF. CDR3 coding DNA: TGCGCCAGCAGCCCAGAAACAGGGAATGAAAAACTGTTTTTT.